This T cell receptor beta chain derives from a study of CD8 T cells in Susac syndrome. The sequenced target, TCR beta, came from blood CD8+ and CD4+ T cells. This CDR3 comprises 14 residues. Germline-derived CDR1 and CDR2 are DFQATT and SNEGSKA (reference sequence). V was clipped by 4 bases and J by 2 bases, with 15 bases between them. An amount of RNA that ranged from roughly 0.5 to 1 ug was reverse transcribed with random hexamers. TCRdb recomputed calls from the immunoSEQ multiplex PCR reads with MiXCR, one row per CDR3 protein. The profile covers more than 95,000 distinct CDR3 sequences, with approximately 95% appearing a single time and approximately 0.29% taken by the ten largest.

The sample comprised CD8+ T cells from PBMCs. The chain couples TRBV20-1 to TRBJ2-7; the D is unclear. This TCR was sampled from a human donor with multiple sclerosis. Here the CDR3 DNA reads TGCAGTGCTAAAATCCGTGACCCTCCCTACGAGCAGTACTTC. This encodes CSAKIRDPPYEQYF.